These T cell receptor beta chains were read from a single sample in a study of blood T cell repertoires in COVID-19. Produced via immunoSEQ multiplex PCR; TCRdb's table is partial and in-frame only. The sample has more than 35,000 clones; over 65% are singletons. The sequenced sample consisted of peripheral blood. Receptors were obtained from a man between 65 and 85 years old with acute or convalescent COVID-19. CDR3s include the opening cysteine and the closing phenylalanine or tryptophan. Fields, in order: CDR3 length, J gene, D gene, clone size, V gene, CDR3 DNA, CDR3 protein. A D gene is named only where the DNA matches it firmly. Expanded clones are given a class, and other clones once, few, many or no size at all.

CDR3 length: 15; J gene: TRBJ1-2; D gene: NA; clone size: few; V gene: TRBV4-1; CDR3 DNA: TGCGCCAGCAGCCAAGGTACAGGGCGGATAGGAGGCTACACCTTC; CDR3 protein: CASSQGTGRIGGYTF
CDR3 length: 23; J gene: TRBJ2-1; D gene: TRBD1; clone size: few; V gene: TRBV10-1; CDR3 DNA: TGCGCCACCTTACTAGACCGGGACAGGGGAAAGTTAGTGGACTATTTCACCTACAATGAGCAGTTCTTC; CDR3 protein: CATLLDRDRGKLVDYFTYNEQFF
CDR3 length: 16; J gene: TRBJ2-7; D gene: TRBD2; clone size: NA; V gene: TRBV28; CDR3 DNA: TGTGCCAGCAGTTTTCAGGGCCTAGCGGGTTATTACGAGCAGTACTTC; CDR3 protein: CASSFQGLAGYYEQYF
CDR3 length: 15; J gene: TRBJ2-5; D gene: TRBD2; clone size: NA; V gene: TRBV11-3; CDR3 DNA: TGTGCCAGCAGCTCCGGACTAGCGGGGAGCGAGACCCAGTACTTC; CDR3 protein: CASSSGLAGSETQYF
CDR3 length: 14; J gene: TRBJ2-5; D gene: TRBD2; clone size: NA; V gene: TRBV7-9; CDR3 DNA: TGTGCCAGCAGCGCAGCGGGGGGGGAAGAGACCCAGTACTTC; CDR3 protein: CASSAAGGEETQYF
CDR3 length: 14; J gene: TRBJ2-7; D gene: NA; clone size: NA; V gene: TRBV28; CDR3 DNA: TGTGCCAGCAGTTTACCGGGGAGCTCCTACGAGCAGTACTTC; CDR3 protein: CASSLPGSSYEQYF
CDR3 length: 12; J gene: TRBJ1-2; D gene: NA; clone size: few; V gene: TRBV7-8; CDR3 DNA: TGTGCCAGCAGCTTAGAGTTCGGGGGCTACACCTTC; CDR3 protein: CASSLEFGGYTF
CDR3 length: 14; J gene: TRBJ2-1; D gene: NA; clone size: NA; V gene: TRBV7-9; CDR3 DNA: TGTGCCAGCAGCCCCAGGGTAATGGGCAATGAGCAGTTCTTC; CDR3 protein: CASSPRVMGNEQFF
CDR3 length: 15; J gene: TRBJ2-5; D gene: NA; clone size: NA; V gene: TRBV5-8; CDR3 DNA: TGTGCCAGCAGCTTGGTAGCGCTAGTAGGCGAGACCCAGTACTTC; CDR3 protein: CASSLVALVGETQYF
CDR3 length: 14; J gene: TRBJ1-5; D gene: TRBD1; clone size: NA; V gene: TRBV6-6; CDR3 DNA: TGTGCCAGCAGAGGACAGGGAAACAATCAGCCCCAGCATTTT; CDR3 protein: CASRGQGNNQPQHF
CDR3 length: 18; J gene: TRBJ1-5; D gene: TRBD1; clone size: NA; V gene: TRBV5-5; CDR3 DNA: TGTGCCAGCAGCTTGGTTATTCAAAACAGGGGGCTAGGTCAGCCCCAGCATTTT; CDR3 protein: CASSLVIQNRGLGQPQHF
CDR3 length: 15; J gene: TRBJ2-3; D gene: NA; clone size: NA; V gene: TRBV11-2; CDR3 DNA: TGTGCCAGCAGCTTAGGGCCACAGGGCACAGATACGCAGTATTTT; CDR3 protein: CASSLGPQGTDTQYF
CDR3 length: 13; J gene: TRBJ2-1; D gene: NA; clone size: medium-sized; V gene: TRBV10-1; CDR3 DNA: TGCGCCAGCAGTGATTTCGCGGACAATGAGCAGTTCTTC; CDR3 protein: CASSDFADNEQFF
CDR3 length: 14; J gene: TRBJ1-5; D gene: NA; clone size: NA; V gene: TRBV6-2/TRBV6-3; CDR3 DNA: TGTGCCAGCAGTTACCGCGACAGAAATCAGCCCCAGCATTTT; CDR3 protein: CASSYRDRNQPQHF
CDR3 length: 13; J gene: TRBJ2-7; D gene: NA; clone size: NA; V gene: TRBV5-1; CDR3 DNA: TGCGCCAGCAGCCTACTGGTTGAGAAGGAGCAGTACTTC; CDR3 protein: CASSLLVEKEQYF
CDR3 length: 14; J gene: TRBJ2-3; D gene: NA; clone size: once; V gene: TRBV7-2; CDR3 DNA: TGTGCCAGCAGCTTCCCCGAGGTGGCGGGATCGCAGTATTTT; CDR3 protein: CASSFPEVAGSQYF
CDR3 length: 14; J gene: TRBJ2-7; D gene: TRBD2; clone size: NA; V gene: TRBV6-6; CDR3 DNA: TGTGCCAGCAATTCCGGGACTAGCGCCTACGAGCAGTACTTC; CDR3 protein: CASNSGTSAYEQYF
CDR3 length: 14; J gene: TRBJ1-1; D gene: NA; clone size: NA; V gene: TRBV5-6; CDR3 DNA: TGTGCCAGCAGCCCCCTGGGGGGGAGCACTGAAGCTTTCTTT; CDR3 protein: CASSPLGGSTEAFF
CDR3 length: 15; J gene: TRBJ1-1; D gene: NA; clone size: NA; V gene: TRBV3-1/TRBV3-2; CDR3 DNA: TGTGCCAGCAGAGACAGAGCCGAGGGAGGCACTGAAGCTTTCTTT; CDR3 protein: CASRDRAEGGTEAFF
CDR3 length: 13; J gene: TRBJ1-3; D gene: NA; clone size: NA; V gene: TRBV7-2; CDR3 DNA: TGTGCCAGCAGCTTAAAAATTGGCAACACCATATATTTT; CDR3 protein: CASSLKIGNTIYF
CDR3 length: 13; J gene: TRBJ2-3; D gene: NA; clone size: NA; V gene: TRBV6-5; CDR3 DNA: TGTGCCAGCAGACTGTCCTTACCCGATACGCAGTATTTT; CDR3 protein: CASRLSLPDTQYF
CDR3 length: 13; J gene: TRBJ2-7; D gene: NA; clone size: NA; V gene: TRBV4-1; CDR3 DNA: TGCGCCAGCAGCCAAGGCCTACAGGGCGAGCAGTACTTC; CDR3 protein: CASSQGLQGEQYF
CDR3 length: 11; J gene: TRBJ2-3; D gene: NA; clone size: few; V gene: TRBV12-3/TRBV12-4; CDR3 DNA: TGTGCCAGCACCCGGGGAGATACGCAGTATTTT; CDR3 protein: CASTRGDTQYF
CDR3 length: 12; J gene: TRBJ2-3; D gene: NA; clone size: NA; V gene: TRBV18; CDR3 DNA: TGTGCCAGCTCACCACCTTCGGATACGCAGTATTTT; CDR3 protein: CASSPPSDTQYF
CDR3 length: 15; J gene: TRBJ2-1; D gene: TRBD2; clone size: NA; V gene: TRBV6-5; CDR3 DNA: TGTGCCAGCAGCCTAGCGGGACCTCGATACAATGAGCAGTTCTTC; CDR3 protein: CASSLAGPRYNEQFF
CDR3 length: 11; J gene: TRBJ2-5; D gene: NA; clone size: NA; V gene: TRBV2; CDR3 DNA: TGTGCCAGCAGTGAGGCACAGCCAAACTACTTC; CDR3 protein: CASSEAQPNYF
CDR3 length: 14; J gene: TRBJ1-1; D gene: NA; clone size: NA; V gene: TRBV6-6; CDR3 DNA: TGTGCCAGCAGCCCCGGTCACCTGCCCACTGAAGCTTTCTTT; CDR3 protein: CASSPGHLPTEAFF
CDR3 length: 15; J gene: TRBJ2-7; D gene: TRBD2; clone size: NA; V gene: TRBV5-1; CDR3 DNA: TGCGCCAGCAGCCAAGGACTAGCGGGCACCTACGAGCAGTACTTC; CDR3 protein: CASSQGLAGTYEQYF
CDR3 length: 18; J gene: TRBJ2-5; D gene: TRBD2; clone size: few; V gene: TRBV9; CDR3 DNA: TGTGCCAGCAGCGTCGGACAAAAAGCGGGAGGGCTGGGAGAGACCCAGTACTTC; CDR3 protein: CASSVGQKAGGLGETQYF
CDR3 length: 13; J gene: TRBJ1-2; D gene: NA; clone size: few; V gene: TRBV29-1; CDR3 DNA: TGCAGCGTTGAAGTTTTGGCCTTCTATGGCTACACCTTC; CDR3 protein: CSVEVLAFYGYTF
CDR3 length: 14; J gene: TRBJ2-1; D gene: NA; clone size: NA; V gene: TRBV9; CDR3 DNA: TGTGCCAGCAGCCCTCGGGGGCGGGGGAATGAGCAGTTCTTC; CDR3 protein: CASSPRGRGNEQFF
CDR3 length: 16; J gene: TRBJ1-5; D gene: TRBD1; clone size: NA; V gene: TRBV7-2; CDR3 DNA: TGTGCCAGCAGTATAGGGGACAGGGGGAGCAATCAGCCCCAGCATTTT; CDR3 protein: CASSIGDRGSNQPQHF
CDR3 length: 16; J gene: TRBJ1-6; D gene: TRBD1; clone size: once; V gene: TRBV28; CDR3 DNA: TGTGCCAGCAGAGAACAGGGGGCCCAGGGTAATTCACCCCTCCACTTT; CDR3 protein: CASREQGAQGNSPLHF
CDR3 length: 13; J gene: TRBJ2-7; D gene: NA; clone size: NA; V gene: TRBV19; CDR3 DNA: TGTGCCAGTAGACAAGGGAGGACCTACGAGCAGTACTTC; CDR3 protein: CASRQGRTYEQYF